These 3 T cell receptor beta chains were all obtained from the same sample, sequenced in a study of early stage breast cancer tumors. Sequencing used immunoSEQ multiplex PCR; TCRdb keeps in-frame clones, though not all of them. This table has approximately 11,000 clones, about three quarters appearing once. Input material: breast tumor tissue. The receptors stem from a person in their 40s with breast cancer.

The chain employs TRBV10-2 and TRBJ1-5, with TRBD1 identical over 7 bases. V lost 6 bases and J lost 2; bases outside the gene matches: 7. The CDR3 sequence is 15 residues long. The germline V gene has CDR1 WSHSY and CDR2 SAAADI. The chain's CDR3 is CASRETGSGNQPQHF. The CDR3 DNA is TGCGCCAGCAGGGAGACAGGGTCGGGCAATCAGCCCCAGCATTTT.

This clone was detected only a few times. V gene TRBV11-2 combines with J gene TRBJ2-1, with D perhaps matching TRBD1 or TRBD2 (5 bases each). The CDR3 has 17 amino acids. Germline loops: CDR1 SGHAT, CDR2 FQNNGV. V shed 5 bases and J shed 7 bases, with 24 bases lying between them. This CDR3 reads CASSPGQGPRRGNEQFF. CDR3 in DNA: TGTGCCAGCAGCCCAGGTCAGGGACCGCGGCGAGGGAATGAGCAGTTCTTC.

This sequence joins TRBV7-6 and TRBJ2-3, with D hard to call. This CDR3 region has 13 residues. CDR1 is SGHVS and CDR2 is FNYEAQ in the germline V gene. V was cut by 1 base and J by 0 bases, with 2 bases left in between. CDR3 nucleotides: TGTGCCAGCAGCTTAGGTAGCACAGATACGCAGTATTTT. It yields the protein CASSLGSTDTQYF.